The text below deals with one T cell receptor (beta chain). Antigen: not known. These data originate in a study of cytomegalovirus exposure and HLA in healthy donors. Study conclusions and caveats: In a later analysis, the majority of CMV-associated beta chains seemingly showed HLA restriction.

The PCR contained 60 Vbeta and 13 Jbeta primers. Per the original methods: Later analysis identified 65 million to 80 million unique TCR beta chains, about 10 million shared. The table came from immunoSEQ multiplex PCR; TCRdb's copy has only in-frame clones and leaves some out. V, J and clone size derive from that table, while D and trimming were established from the DNA sequence. The sample contains about 120,000 clones, 65% to 90% of which appear only once. The donors (healthy individuals) were bone marrow donors. Trimming left V 7 bases short and J 4 bases short, with 16 bases between. Germline CDR1 is MNHNS and CDR2 is SASEGT. The CDR3 totals 14 residues.

This clonotype originated in a woman under 40 in good health and CMV-seronegative. Material: PBMCs. The chain combines TRBV6-1 with TRBJ1-2; D may be TRBD1 (5 bases). For the CDR3, the DNA is TGTGCCAGCACCTTCGCGGGGGTGGGCTATGGCTACACCTTC. This translates into CASTFAGVGYGYTF.